These 27 T cell receptor beta chains came from one sample sequenced in a study of beta chain features in type 1 diabetes. Since all of the isolated RNA was reverse transcribed, expressed TCRB transcripts were what got sequenced. Some clones are missing from TCRdb's copy, which holds only in-frame ones; the method was immunoSEQ multiplex PCR. The repertoire consists of under 90,000 clones, with 25% to 35% occurring once and the leading ten covering about 0.48%. Sequenced input: stem cell memory CD4+ T cells from blood. These receptors were collected from a woman between 18 and 29 years old in good health.

This clone appeared once. The chain's CDR3 is CASTLEEVYNEQFF. CDR3 DNA: TGTGCCAGCACCCTAGAAGAGGTTTACAATGAGCAGTTCTTC. The chain carries TRBV2 and TRBJ2-1; D is unclear. The CDR3 loop spans 14 amino acids. The V gene's germline CDR1 is SNHLY and CDR2 FYNNEI. V lost 7 bases and J lost 4, with 14 bases in between.

This clone turned up a few times. The chain is built from TRBV11-3 and TRBJ2-1; TRBD1 is a possible D gene (5 bases). Germline lookup yields CDR1 SGHNT and CDR2 YENEEA. V lost 5 bases and J 5 bases, leaving 19 bases between the germline ends. The CDR3 is 16 residues long. This chain's CDR3 is CASSHPWTSGNNEQFF. CDR3 sequence (DNA): TGTGCCAGCAGCCACCCGTGGACATCCGGCAACAATGAGCAGTTCTTC.

J is TRBJ1-4 and V is TRBV11-2; the D is unclear. The CDR3 extends over 13 amino acids. Germline CDR1 reads SGHAT; CDR2 reads FQNNGV. Trimming left V 6 bases short and J 10 bases short, with 15 bases between. For the CDR3, the DNA is TGTGCCAGCAGTCCTAACGGGGTAGGAAAACTGTTTTTT. Its translation: CASSPNGVGKLFF.

The V and J genes are TRBV12-5 and TRBJ2-7, with 8 bases identical to TRBD1. Germline CDR1 reads LGHNT; CDR2 reads FRNRAP. The CDR3 extends over 13 amino acids. Trimming at V came to 4 bases and at J to 5 bases, leaving 4 bases not matched to a gene. The chain's CDR3 is CASGSTGVHEQYF. The CDR3 DNA reads as TGTGCTAGTGGTTCGACAGGGGTCCACGAGCAGTACTTC.

The V call is TRBV7-9, the J call TRBJ1-2, with 7 bases identical to TRBD1. Per germline, CDR1 SEHNR and CDR2 FQNEAQ (reference sequence). Unmatched junction bases numbered 10, after V lost 3 bases and J lost 6 bases. This CDR3 has 15 amino acids. The CDR3 is CASSLALGTVHGYTF. The CDR3 nucleotides are TGTGCCAGCAGCTTGGCCCTCGGGACAGTTCATGGCTACACCTTC. Filled out from reference TRBV7-9 and TRBJ1-2, the complete variable domain reads DTGVSQNPRHKITKRGQNVTFRCDPISEHNRLYWYRQTLGQGPEFLTYFQNEAQLEKSRLLSDRFSAERPKGSFSTLEIQRTEQGDSAMYLCASSLALGTVHGYTFGSGTRLTVV.

This clone has a handful of counts. V is TRBV7-9 and J is TRBJ2-1; 7 bases are shared with TRBD2. Germline CDR1 reads SEHNR; CDR2 reads FQNEAQ (reference sequence). V was clipped by 1 base and J by 4 bases; unmatched bases: 4. CDR3 size: 15 residues. The CDR3 protein is CASSLGGSGYNEQFF. The CDR3 coding sequence is TGTGCCAGCAGCTTAGGCGGGAGCGGGTACAATGAGCAGTTCTTC.

The V gene is TRBV5-6, the J gene TRBJ2-7, with 7 positions matching TRBD1. Per the germline V gene, CDR1 is SGHDT and CDR2 is YYEEEE. V shed 4 bases, J shed 2 bases, and the junction held 6 bases outside the gene matches. The CDR3 is made up of 14 amino acids. CDR3 protein: CASSPPGQPYEQYF. As DNA, the CDR3 is TGTGCCAGCAGCCCCCCGGGACAGCCCTACGAGCAGTACTTC.

The chain has TRBV12-5 and TRBJ2-3; D not resolved. Trimming removed 2 bases from V and 2 bases from J, with 2 bases in between. Looked up from germline, CDR1 is LGHNT and CDR2 is FRNRAP. The CDR3 is 12 residues long. This CDR3 reads CASGLYTDTQYF. CDR3 nucleotides: TGTGCTAGTGGTTTGTACACAGATACGCAGTATTTT.

V usage is TRBV18 and J usage is TRBJ2-7; no definite D call. The CDR3 sequence is 11 residues long. Germline V CDR1 and CDR2: KGHSH, LQKENI. The germline V and J ends were trimmed by 6 bases and 0 bases, with 3 bases remaining between them. The DNA of the CDR3 is TGTGCCAGCTCCAGCTCCTACGAGCAGTACTTC. It translates to CASSSSYEQYF.

This clone was seen only a few times. The chain uses TRBV11-2 and TRBJ2-7; D is undetermined. Trimming pared 1 base from V and 2 bases from J, leaving 12 bases between. Germline CDR1 SGHAT, CDR2 FQNNGV. The CDR3 has 15 residues. CDR3 region: CASSLGPESTYEQYF. The CDR3 DNA is TGTGCCAGCAGCTTAGGGCCGGAGTCCACCTACGAGCAGTACTTC.

This clone occurred a few times. The chain uses TRBV14 and TRBJ2-1; 14 bases are a match to TRBD2. Trimming cost V 4 bases and J 9 bases; bases outside gene matches: 5. Germline V gene data show CDR1 as SGHDN and CDR2 as FVKESK. This CDR3 has 15 amino acids. The CDR3 region is CASSPGTSGGREQFF. DNA of the CDR3: TGTGCCAGCAGCCCTGGGACTAGCGGGGGTCGTGAGCAGTTCTTC.

The gene calls are TRBV5-1 and TRBJ2-1, with D possibly being TRBD2 (5 bases). This CDR3 region has 17 residues. Looked up from germline, CDR1 is SGHRS and CDR2 is YFSETQ. Between the trimmed V and J ends, which lost 0 bases and 0 bases, there was a span of 13 bases. CDR3 in amino acids: CASSLGLAPSSYNEQFF. Written as DNA, the CDR3 is TGCGCCAGCAGCTTGGGTCTAGCTCCGAGCTCCTACAATGAGCAGTTCTTC.

This clone was seen a handful of times. The rearrangement joins TRBV10-3 to TRBJ2-5; TRBD2 agrees at 12 bases. The junction had 16 bases not matched to a gene; V was cut back by 6 bases and J by 2 bases. Germline V gene sequence: CDR1 ENHRY, CDR2 SYGVKD. There are 19 residues in the CDR3. The CDR3 DNA is TGTGCCATCAGCCCGGATGAGATGGGACTAGCGGGCCGTCAAGAGACCCAGTACTTC. This translates into CAISPDEMGLAGRQETQYF.

V gene TRBV27 combines with J gene TRBJ1-1, with D possibly matching TRBD1 (6 bases). This CDR3 comprises 13 residues. V lost 6 bases and J 10 bases, leaving 18 bases between the germline ends. Germline CDR1 and CDR2: MNHEY and SMNVEV (reference sequence). The CDR3: CASSQTGLLVAFF. In nucleotides, the CDR3 is TGTGCCAGCAGCCAGACAGGATTACTGGTAGCTTTCTTT.

The chain carries TRBV19 and TRBJ1-5; 10 positions agree with TRBD1. Germline assignment: CDR1 LNHDA and CDR2 SQIVND (reference sequence). Trimming took 5 bases from V and 1 from J; bases not matched to a gene: 5. The CDR3 has 16 amino acids. CDR3 loop: CASSPTDRGSNQPQHF. CDR3 coding DNA: TGTGCCAGTAGTCCCACGGACAGGGGGAGCAATCAGCCCCAGCATTTT.

The chain uses TRBV28 and TRBJ1-2; D may be TRBD1 (5 bases). The ends were cut back, 6 bases at V and 1 base at J, with 9 bases in the middle. This CDR3 is 13 amino acids long. Germline values: CDR1 MDHEN, CDR2 SYDVKM. The CDR3 reads CASSLQGNYGYTF. The CDR3 DNA follows: TGTGCCAGCAGCCTTCAGGGTAACTATGGCTACACCTTC.

This clone was seen more than once but under ten times. This chain uses TRBV7-2 with TRBJ2-7; D gene ambiguous. The length of the CDR3 is 15 residues. The germline V gene has CDR1 SGHTA and CDR2 FQGNSA. Trimming removed 0 bases from V and 0 bases from J, with 9 bases in between. The CDR3 DNA follows: TGTGCCAGCAGCTTAGCGCAGAGGAGCTCCTACGAGCAGTACTTC. Protein sequence: CASSLAQRSSYEQYF.

The chain carries TRBV7-8 and TRBJ1-1; D not certain. The V gene lost 5 bases and the J gene lost 4 bases, with 14 bases spanning the gap. The germline gives CDR1 SGHVS, CDR2 FQNEAQ. The CDR3 consists of 14 residues. CDR3 region: CASSPLGRSTEAFF. The CDR3 DNA sequence: TGTGCCAGCAGCCCACTTGGGCGAAGCACTGAAGCTTTCTTT.

This clone was found a few times. This rearrangement joins TRBV28 to TRBJ1-2; no clear D gene. The CDR3 sequence is 13 residues long. Germline V CDR1 and CDR2: MDHEN, SYDVKM. V was pared by 9 bases and J by 3 bases, with 14 bases between. CDR3 coding DNA: TGTGCCAGTTCGGCCTCGGGATACTATGGCTACACCTTC. Its translation: CASSASGYYGYTF.

This clone was observed once. The rearrangement joins TRBV9 to TRBJ2-5, with 7 nucleotides matching TRBD1. This CDR3 has 15 amino acids. Germline assignment: CDR1 SGDLS and CDR2 YYNGEE. J lost 2 bases, V lost 0 bases, and 4 bases had no gene match. In DNA, the CDR3 is TGTGCCAGCAGCGTAGAAGGCAGGGGGCAAGAGACCCAGTACTTC. Translation: CASSVEGRGQETQYF.

There are a few counts of this clone. This rearrangement joins TRBV7-2 to TRBJ1-5; 12 bases match TRBD1. Germline V gives CDR1 SGHTA, CDR2 FQGNSA. V was clipped by 0 bases and J by 6 bases; unmatched bases: 3. This CDR3 has 16 amino acids. The CDR3 bases are TGTGCCAGCAGCTTAGCCGGGACAGGGGGCATTCAGCCCCAGCATTTT. This codes for CASSLAGTGGIQPQHF.

This chain links TRBV7-9 with TRBJ2-1, with a possible D match to TRBD1 (6 bases). Per the germline V gene, CDR1 is SEHNR and CDR2 is FQNEAQ (reference sequence). The V gene lost 0 bases and the J gene lost 6 bases, with 9 bases spanning the gap. The CDR3 loop spans 14 amino acids. CDR3 protein: CASSLAWTANEQFF. The CDR3 region has the DNA TGTGCCAGCAGCTTAGCATGGACAGCCAATGAGCAGTTCTTC.

The rearrangement joins TRBV7-2 to TRBJ2-3; 9 nucleotides agree with TRBD2. This CDR3 is built from 18 residues. CDR1 and CDR2 from the germline V gene are SGHTA and FQGNSA. V dropped 1 base and J dropped 2; count of bases not matched to a gene: 10. CDR3 bases: TGTGCCAGCAGCTTAGGTAGCGGGAGCCCTCCTACCACAGATACGCAGTATTTT. Amino acids: CASSLGSGSPPTTDTQYF. The whole variable domain, remainder taken from reference TRBV7-2 and TRBJ2-3, is GAGVSQSPSNKVTEKGKDVELRCDPISGHTALYWYRQSLGQGLEFLIYFQGNSAPDKSGLPSDRFSAERTGGSVSTLTIQRTQQEDSAVYLCASSLGSGSPPTTDTQYFGPGTRLTVL.

The chain uses TRBV2 and TRBJ2-1, with 9 bases identical to TRBD2. This CDR3 region has 14 residues. Germline V gene sequence: CDR1 SNHLY, CDR2 FYNNEI. V shed 3 bases and J 9 bases; nucleotides not matched to a gene: 6. The CDR3 here is CASSDSSGVTEQFF. Here the CDR3 DNA reads TGTGCCAGCAGTGATTCTAGCGGGGTTACTGAGCAGTTCTTC.

This rearrangement joins TRBV4-2 to TRBJ1-4; D is unclear. Trimming removed 4 bases at V and 3 bases at J, with 12 bases between. This CDR3 contains 15 residues. CDR1 is LGHNA and CDR2 is YNFKEQ in the germline V gene. Here the CDR3 DNA reads TGTGCCAGCAGCCCCCACTCGGGAGCTAATGAAAAACTGTTTTTT. Its translation: CASSPHSGANEKLFF.

This clone showed up just a few times. This chain connects TRBV7-9 to TRBJ2-5, with a tentative D call TRBD1 (5 bases). The V gene lost 2 bases and the J gene lost 4 bases, with 8 bases spanning the gap. The CDR3 is made up of 13 amino acids. Germline values: CDR1 SEHNR, CDR2 FQNEAQ (reference sequence). CDR3 sequence reads: CASSLLGRETQYF. CDR3 in DNA: TGTGCCAGCAGCTTATTGGGGCGAGAGACCCAGTACTTC.

This chain connects TRBV7-9 to TRBJ2-7; D call uncertain. Trimming shortened V by 5 bases and J by 6 bases, and 8 bases separated the two germline ends. From germline, CDR1 is SEHNR and CDR2 FQNEAQ (reference sequence). There are 11 residues in the CDR3. The CDR3 DNA sequence: TGTGCCAGCAGCCGGTCCGTCGAGCAGTACTTC. Residues: CASSRSVEQYF.